One and the same sample provided the 14 T cell receptor beta chains below, sequenced in a study of cytomegalovirus exposure and HLA in healthy donors. The study ran its PCR with 60 Vbeta and 13 Jbeta primers. Profiled with immunoSEQ multiplex PCR; TCRdb holds only in-frame clones, not every one. The repertoire has 170,000 or so clones, roughly four fifths of them found once; the top ten carry about 0.5%. The sample consisted of PBMCs. Receptors were obtained from a woman in her fifties or sixties in good health and CMV-seronegative.

J is TRBJ2-7 and V is TRBV2; TRBD1 agrees at 8 bases. In germline, CDR1 is SNHLY, CDR2 FYNNEI. V was clipped by 3 bases and J by 2 bases; unmatched bases: 3. This CDR3 is built from 14 residues. CDR3 in DNA: TGTGCCAGCAGTGAGGGGACAGGAACCTACGAGCAGTACTTC. Amino acids: CASSEGTGTYEQYF. The entire variable domain, with the rest obtained from reference TRBV2 and TRBJ2-7, is as follows: EPEVTQTPSHQVTQMGQEVILRCVPISNHLYFYWYRQILGQKVEFLVSFYNNEISEKSEIFDDQFSVERPDGSNFTLKIRSTKLEDSAMYFCASSEGTGTYEQYFGPGTRLTVT.

Turning to this clone: Sequence at one end of the junction differs from germline and may be a read error. The DNA for the CDR3 is TGTGCCAGCAGTGAATGGTTAAAGGGGGGGGAGACCCAGCACTTC. Translated, it gives CASSEWLKGGETQHF. This rearrangement joins TRBV25-1 to TRBJ2-5, with D possibly TRBD2 on 7 matching bases. Germline CDR1 MGHDK, CDR2 SYGVNS. There are 15 residues in the CDR3.

The chain uses TRBV5-4 and TRBJ1-1, with D unresolved. Germline CDR1 reads SGHNT; CDR2 reads YYREEE (reference sequence). The CDR3 contains 15 residues. Trimming removed 0 bases at V and 0 bases at J, with 9 bases between. This CDR3 is CASSLASQMNTEAFF. The CDR3 nucleotides read TGTGCCAGCAGCTTGGCCAGTCAAATGAACACTGAAGCTTTCTTT.

This chain links TRBV7-6 with TRBJ2-2, with 8 positions matching TRBD1. The CDR3 runs to 15 residues. CDR1 and CDR2 from the germline V gene are SGHVS and FNYEAQ. V shed 2 bases and J 8 bases; nucleotides not matched to a gene: 7. CDR3 in amino acids: CASSLFWTGKGELFF. For the CDR3, the DNA is TGTGCCAGCAGCTTATTCTGGACAGGGAAAGGGGAGCTGTTTTTT.

V and J are TRBV7-8 and TRBJ2-3, with D perhaps matching TRBD1 (5 bases). Germline V lookup: CDR1 SGHVS, CDR2 FQNEAQ. CDR3 length: 16 amino acids. V lost 4 bases and J 5 bases, leaving 19 bases between the germline ends. This CDR3 reads CASSSLLGQGEDTQYF. The CDR3 nucleotides read TGTGCCAGCAGCTCCTTGCTTGGGCAGGGTGAAGATACGCAGTATTTT.

The chain links TRBV10-2 to TRBJ1-5, with a weak D call TRBD1 (5 bases). The ends were cut back, 6 bases at V and 3 bases at J, with 12 bases in the middle. CDR3 size: 14 residues. The germline V gene has CDR1 WSHSY and CDR2 SAAADI. CDR3: CASSDPGYNQPQHF. The CDR3 nucleotides are TGCGCCAGCAGCGACCCAGGGTACAATCAGCCCCAGCATTTT.

This chain joins TRBV4-3 and TRBJ1-3; perhaps TRBD1 as D (6 bases). The CDR3 contains 14 residues. Germline assignment: CDR1 LGHNA and CDR2 YSLEER. Trimming took off 4 bases at V and 3 bases at J, with 10 bases between the two ends. CDR3 loop: CASSLDSYGNTIYF. In DNA form, the CDR3 reads TGCGCCAGCAGCCTGGACAGCTATGGAAACACCATATATTTT.

The rearrangement links TRBV27 to TRBJ1-4; TRBD1 matches 11 bases. In germline, CDR1 is MNHEY, CDR2 SMNVEV (reference sequence). After removal of 5 bases from V and 7 bases from J, the junction contained 12 bases not matched to a gene. The CDR3 runs 17 residues. This chain's CDR3 is CASSPPLGQGGGEKLFF. The CDR3 DNA is TGTGCCAGCAGTCCTCCCCTGGGACAGGGGGGCGGTGAAAAACTGTTTTTT.

The rearrangement uses TRBV5-4 and TRBJ2-2; TRBD2 matches 9 bases. V dropped 6 bases and J dropped 5; count of bases not matched to a gene: 5. Germline V CDR1 and CDR2: SGHNT, YYREEE (reference sequence). The CDR3 spans 14 residues. The CDR3 spells CASTAGLATGELFF. DNA for the CDR3: TGTGCCAGCACCGCTGGACTAGCGACCGGGGAGCTGTTTTTT.

Turning to this clone: Mismatch with germline at one junction end may stem from a read error. This chain connects TRBV10-3 to TRBJ2-3, with TRBD2 matching 9 bases. Germline CDR1 and CDR2: ENHRY and SYGVKD. There are 15 residues in the CDR3. In DNA form, the CDR3 reads TGTGCCATCAGTGGACCCGGGACTAGCACCGATACGCAGTATTTT. Translation gives CAISGPGTSTDTQYF.

The chain carries TRBV28 and TRBJ2-7, with D perhaps matching TRBD2 (7 bases). Per the germline V gene, CDR1 is MDHEN and CDR2 is SYDVKM. CDR3 size: 15 residues. V was cut by 6 bases and J by 0 bases, with 15 bases left in between. The CDR3 bases are TGTGCCAGCAGGGAGGGAGGGGGTACCTCCTACGAGCAGTACTTC. Translation gives CASREGGGTSYEQYF.

This chain links TRBV5-6 with TRBJ2-2; 10 bases are shared with TRBD1. Germline V gene sequence: CDR1 SGHDT, CDR2 YYEEEE. This CDR3 is 17 amino acids long. J lost 4 bases, V lost 2 bases, and 8 bases had no gene match. As DNA, the CDR3 is TGTGCCAGCAGCTTTGGGACAGGGGCGGCGAGCACCGGGGAGCTGTTTTTT. Its translation: CASSFGTGAASTGELFF.

This chain uses TRBV10-3 with TRBJ2-3, with 9 bases lining up with TRBD1. Per germline, CDR1 ENHRY and CDR2 SYGVKD. The V gene end was trimmed by 10 bases and the J gene end by 3 bases; junction bases not matched to a gene: 8. The CDR3 has 14 amino acids. Here the CDR3 reads CATHRDRATDTQYF. Written as DNA, the CDR3 is TGTGCCACCCACCGGGACAGGGCGACAGATACGCAGTATTTT.

The chain uses TRBV4-1 and TRBJ2-3; no firm D call. CDR3 length: 14 amino acids. Trimming removed 3 bases from V and 4 bases from J, with 11 bases in between. Germline V gene data show CDR1 as MGHRA and CDR2 as YSYEKL. The CDR3 DNA reads as TGCGCCAGCAGCCACCCCGAGTACCCAGATACGCAGTATTTT. As protein: CASSHPEYPDTQYF.